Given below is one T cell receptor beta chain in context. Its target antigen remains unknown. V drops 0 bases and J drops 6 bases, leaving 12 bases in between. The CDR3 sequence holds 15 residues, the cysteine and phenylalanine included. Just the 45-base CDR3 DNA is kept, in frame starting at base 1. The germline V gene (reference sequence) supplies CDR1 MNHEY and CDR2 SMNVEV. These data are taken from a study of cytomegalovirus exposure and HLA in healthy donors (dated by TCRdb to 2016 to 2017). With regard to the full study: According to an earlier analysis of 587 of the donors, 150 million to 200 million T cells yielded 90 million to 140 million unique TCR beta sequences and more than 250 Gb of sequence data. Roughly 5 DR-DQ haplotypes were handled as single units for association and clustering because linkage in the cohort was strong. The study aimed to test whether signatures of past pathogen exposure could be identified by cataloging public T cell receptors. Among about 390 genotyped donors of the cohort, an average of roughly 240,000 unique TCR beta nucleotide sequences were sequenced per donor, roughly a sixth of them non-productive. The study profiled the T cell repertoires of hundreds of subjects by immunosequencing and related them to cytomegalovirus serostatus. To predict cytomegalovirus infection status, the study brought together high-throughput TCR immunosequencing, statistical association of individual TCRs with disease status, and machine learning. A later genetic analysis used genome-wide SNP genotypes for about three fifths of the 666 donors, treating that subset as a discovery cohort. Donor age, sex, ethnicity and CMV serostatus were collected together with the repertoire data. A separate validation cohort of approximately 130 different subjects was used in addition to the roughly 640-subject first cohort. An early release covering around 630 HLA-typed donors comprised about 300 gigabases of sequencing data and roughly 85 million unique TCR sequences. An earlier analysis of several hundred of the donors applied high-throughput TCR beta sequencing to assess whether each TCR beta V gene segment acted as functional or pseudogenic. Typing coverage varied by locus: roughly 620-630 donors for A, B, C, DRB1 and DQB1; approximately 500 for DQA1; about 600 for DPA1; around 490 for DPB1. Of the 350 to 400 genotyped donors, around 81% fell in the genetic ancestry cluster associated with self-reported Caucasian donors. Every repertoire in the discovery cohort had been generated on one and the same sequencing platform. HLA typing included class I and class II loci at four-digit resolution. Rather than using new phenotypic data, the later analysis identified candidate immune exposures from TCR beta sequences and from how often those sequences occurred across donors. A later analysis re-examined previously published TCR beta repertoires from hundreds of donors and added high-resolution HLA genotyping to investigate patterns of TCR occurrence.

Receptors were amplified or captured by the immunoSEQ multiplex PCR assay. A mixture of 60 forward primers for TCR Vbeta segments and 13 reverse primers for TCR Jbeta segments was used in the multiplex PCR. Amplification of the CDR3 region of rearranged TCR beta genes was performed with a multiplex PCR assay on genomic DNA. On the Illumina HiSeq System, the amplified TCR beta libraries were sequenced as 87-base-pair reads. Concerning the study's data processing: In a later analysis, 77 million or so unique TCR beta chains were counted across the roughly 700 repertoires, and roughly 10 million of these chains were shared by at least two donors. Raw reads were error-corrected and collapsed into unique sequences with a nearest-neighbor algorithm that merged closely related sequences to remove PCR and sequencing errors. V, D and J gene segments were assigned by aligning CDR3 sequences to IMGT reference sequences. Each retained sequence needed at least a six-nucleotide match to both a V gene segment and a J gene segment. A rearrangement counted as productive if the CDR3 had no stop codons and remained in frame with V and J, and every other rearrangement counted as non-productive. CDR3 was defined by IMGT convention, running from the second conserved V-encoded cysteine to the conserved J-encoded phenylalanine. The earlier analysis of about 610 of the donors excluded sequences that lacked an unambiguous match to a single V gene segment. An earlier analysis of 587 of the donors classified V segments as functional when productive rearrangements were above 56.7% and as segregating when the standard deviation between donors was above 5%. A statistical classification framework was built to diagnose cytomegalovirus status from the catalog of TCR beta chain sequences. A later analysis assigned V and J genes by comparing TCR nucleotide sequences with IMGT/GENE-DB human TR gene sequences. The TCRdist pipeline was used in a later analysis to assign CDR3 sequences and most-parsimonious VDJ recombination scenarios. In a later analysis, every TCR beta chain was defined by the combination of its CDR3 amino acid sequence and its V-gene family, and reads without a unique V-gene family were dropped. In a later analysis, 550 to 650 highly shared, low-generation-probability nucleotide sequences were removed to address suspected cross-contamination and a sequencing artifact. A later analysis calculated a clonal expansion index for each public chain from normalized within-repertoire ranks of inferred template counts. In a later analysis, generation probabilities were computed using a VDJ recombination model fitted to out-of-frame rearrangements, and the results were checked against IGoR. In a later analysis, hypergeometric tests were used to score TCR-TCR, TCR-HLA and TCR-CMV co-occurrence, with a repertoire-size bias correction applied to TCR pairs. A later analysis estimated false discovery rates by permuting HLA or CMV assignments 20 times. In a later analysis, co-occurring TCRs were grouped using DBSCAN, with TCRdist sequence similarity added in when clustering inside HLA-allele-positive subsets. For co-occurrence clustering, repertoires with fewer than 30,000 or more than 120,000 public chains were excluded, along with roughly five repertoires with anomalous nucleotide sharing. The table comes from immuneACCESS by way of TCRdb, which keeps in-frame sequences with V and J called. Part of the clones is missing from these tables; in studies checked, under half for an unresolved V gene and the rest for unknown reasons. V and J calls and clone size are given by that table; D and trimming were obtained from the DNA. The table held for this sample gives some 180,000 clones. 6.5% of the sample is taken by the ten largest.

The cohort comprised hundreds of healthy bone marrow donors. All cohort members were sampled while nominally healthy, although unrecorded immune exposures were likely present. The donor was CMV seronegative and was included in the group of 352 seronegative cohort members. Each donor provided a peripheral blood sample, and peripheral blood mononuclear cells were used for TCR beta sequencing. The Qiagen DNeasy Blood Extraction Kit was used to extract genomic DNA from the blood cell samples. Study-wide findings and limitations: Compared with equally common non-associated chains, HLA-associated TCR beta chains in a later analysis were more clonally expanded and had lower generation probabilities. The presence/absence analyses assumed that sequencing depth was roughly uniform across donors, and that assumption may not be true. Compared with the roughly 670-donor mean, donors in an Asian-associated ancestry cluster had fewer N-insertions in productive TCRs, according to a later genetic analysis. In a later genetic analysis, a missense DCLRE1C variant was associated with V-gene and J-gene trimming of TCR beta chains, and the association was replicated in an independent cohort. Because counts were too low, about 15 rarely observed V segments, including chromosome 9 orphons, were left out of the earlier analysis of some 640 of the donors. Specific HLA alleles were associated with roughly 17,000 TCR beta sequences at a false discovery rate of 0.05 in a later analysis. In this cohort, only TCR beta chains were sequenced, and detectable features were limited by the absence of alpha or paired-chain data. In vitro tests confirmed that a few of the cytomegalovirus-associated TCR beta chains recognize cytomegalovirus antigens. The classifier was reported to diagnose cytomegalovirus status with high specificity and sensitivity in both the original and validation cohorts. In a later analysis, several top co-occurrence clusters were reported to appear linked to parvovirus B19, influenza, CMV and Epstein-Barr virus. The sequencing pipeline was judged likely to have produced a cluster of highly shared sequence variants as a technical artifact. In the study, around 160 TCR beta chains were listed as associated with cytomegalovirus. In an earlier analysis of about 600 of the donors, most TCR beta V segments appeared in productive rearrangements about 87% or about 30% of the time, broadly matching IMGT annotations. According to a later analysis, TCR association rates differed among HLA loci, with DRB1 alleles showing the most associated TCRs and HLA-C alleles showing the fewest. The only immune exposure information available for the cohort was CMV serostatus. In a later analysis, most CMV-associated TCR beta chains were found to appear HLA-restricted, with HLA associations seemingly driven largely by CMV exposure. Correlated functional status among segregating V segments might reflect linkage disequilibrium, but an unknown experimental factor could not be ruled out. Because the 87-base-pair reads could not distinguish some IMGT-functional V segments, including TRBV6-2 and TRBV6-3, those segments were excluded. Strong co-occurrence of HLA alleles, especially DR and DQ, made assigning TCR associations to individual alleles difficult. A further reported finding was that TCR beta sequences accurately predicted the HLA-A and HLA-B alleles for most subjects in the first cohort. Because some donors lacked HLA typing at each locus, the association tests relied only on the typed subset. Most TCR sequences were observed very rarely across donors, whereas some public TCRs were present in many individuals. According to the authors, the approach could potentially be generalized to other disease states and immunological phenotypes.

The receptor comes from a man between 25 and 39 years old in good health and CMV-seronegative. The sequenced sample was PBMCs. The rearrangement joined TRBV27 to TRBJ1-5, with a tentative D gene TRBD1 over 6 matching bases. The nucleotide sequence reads TGTGCCAGCAGTTTATCCGCCAGGGGTTTTCAGCCCCAGCATTTT. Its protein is CASSLSARGFQPQHF.